Listed here are 21 T cell receptor beta chains from one sample, sequenced in a study of blood T cell repertoires in COVID-19. Only in-frame clones appear in the TCRdb table, and some are missing; sequencing was by immunoSEQ multiplex PCR. The sample yields tens of thousands of clones, approximately 90% seen once. The sample was peripheral blood. The receptors shown here come from a woman aged 80 or older with acute or convalescent COVID-19.

This rearrangement joins TRBV4-2 to TRBJ2-7; TRBD1 agrees at 9 bases. Germline values: CDR1 LGHNA, CDR2 YNFKEQ. With V trimmed by 7 bases and J by 0 bases, 10 bases remained unmatched. This CDR3 comprises 16 residues. CDR3 sequence (DNA): TGTGCCAGCACCACTGTGGGACAGGGATACTCCTACGAGCAGTACTTC. Amino acids: CASTTVGQGYSYEQYF.

The genes are TRBV5-1 and TRBJ1-1, with D hard to call. Germline CDR1 is SGHRS and CDR2 is YFSETQ. The V end lost 4 bases, the J end lost 0 bases, and 16 bases lay between the germline ends. The CDR3 runs 16 residues. CDR3 residues: CASSPIDPLMNTEAFF. The CDR3 bases are TGCGCCAGCAGCCCCATCGATCCGCTAATGAACACTGAAGCTTTCTTT.

The chain employs TRBV6-5 and TRBJ2-7; 8 nucleotides match TRBD1. The CDR3 loop spans 13 amino acids. Germline V gene data show CDR1 as MNHEY and CDR2 as SVGAGI. Unmatched junction bases numbered 4, after V lost 0 bases and J lost 9 bases. CDR3 sequence reads: CASSYSWTGWQYF. The CDR3 DNA reads TGTGCCAGCAGTTACTCGTGGACAGGGTGGCAGTACTTC.

This rearrangement joins TRBV5-1 to TRBJ1-1; weak D call: TRBD1 (5 bases). The CDR3 length is 15 residues. The V gene lost 7 bases and the J gene lost 2 bases, with 18 bases spanning the gap. Germline lookup yields CDR1 SGHRS and CDR2 YFSETQ. CDR3 DNA: TGCGCCAGCGACCTGGGGGGGACCGCTAACACTGAAGCTTTCTTT. This gives the protein CASDLGGTANTEAFF.

CDR3 loop: CASTHGPAPLHF. DNA for the CDR3: TGTGCCAGCACCCATGGGCCAGCACCCCTCCACTTT. This chain connects TRBV12-3 or TRBV12-4 to TRBJ1-6; unclear D gene. V was cut by 7 bases and J by 11 bases, with 12 bases left in between. This CDR3 has 12 residues.

On this clone: The sample carries other DNA sequences with the same CDR3. The chain has TRBV18 and TRBJ1-6; D remains unclear. CDR1 is KGHSH, CDR2 LQKENI, per germline. The V end lost 2 bases, the J end lost 10 bases, and 12 bases lay between the germline ends. This CDR3 has 14 amino acids. The CDR3 reads CASSPDRAGSPLHF. The CDR3 DNA is TGTGCCAGCTCACCAGACCGGGCGGGCTCACCCCTCCACTTT.

About this clone: Relative to the germline gene, one junction end is altered; a read error may explain this. This chain uses TRBV6-1 with TRBJ1-6, with 8 bases aligning to TRBD1. Germline lookup yields CDR1 MNHNS and CDR2 SASEGT. CDR3 length: 17 amino acids. CDR3 loop: CASREADRGVGNSPLHF. CDR3 nucleotides: TGTGCCAGCAGGGAAGCTGACAGGGGAGTGGGGAATTCACCCCTCCACTTT.

The rearrangement uses TRBV7-2 and TRBJ1-4; D remains ambiguous. Germline CDR1 is SGHTA and CDR2 is FQGNSA. Trimming left V 1 base short and J 7 bases short, with 16 bases between. The CDR3 spans 16 residues. The CDR3 DNA reads as TGTGCCAGCAGCTTAGGGGCAGCCGGCAATGGTGAAAAACTGTTTTTT. Amino acid sequence: CASSLGAAGNGEKLFF.

The rearrangement uses TRBV30 and TRBJ2-7; possibly TRBD2 for D (5 bases). The CDR3 is 14 amino acids. Deletions cut 5 bases from V and 1 base from J, with 15 bases between. Germline CDR1 GTSNPN, CDR2 SVGIG (reference sequence). CDR3 amino acids: CAWAQDLASYEQYF. The CDR3 DNA reads as TGTGCCTGGGCCCAGGACCTAGCTTCCTACGAGCAGTACTTC.

The chain uses TRBV5-1 and TRBJ1-2; maybe TRBD1 (5 bases). Germline CDR1 and CDR2: SGHRS and YFSETQ. The CDR3 consists of 14 residues. V dropped 3 bases and J dropped 5 bases, with 14 bases sitting between them. The chain's CDR3 is CASSSQGPRYGYTF. As DNA, the CDR3 is TGCGCCAGCAGCTCCCAGGGTCCCCGATATGGCTACACCTTC.

The chain joins TRBV7-2 to TRBJ2-5, with D perhaps matching TRBD2 (6 bases). CDR1 is SGHTA and CDR2 is FQGNSA in the germline V gene. This CDR3 has 15 amino acids. Deletions cut 5 bases from V and 5 bases from J, with 18 bases between. The DNA for the CDR3 is TGTGCCAGCAGCCAGGCATGGAGGGTTTCGGAGACCCAGTACTTC. Its translation is CASSQAWRVSETQYF.

The chain has TRBV6-1 and TRBJ1-2; no clear D gene. The CDR3 is 14 amino acids. Germline assignment: CDR1 MNHNS and CDR2 SASEGT. Trimming shortened V by 5 bases and J by 4 bases, and 14 bases separated the two germline ends. In nucleotides, the CDR3 is TGTGCCAGCAGTCCCGCGGAGACGGCCTATGGCTACACCTTC. It is translated as CASSPAETAYGYTF.

For this clone: The same CDR3 also results from other DNA sequences found in this sample. The genes are TRBV6-6 and TRBJ2-5; 7 positions match TRBD2. Germline V lookup: CDR1 MNHNY, CDR2 SVGAGI (reference sequence). The CDR3 is 13 amino acids. Trimming cost V 2 bases and J 4 bases; bases outside gene matches: 1. The DNA for the CDR3 is TGTGCCAGCAGTTACGGGGGGGGAGAGACCCAGTACTTC. Translating gives CASSYGGGETQYF.

This chain joins TRBV18 and TRBJ1-2; D remains ambiguous. Trimming shortened V by 6 bases and J by 2 bases, and 4 bases separated the two germline ends. The germline V gene encodes CDR1 KGHSH and CDR2 LQKENI. The CDR3 sequence is 11 residues long. Here the CDR3 DNA reads TGTGCCAGCTCCTCGAACTATGGCTACACCTTC. It translates to CASSSNYGYTF.

The chain links TRBV5-5 to TRBJ2-1; a possible D gene is TRBD2 (6 bases). CDR3 length: 18 residues. Germline V lookup: CDR1 SGHKS, CDR2 YYEKEE (reference sequence). The V end lost 0 bases, the J end lost 2 bases, and 18 bases lay between the germline ends. The CDR3 protein is CASSLALSTRRAYNEQFF. CDR3 sequence (DNA): TGTGCCAGCAGCTTGGCCCTATCCACGAGGAGGGCCTACAATGAGCAGTTCTTC.

This clone was seen more than once but under ten times. The chain is built from TRBV2 and TRBJ1-2; a weak D match, TRBD1 (6 bases). Germline loops: CDR1 SNHLY, CDR2 FYNNEI. Trimming stripped 9 bases from V and 5 bases from J, with 10 bases between. The CDR3 consists of 11 residues. The CDR3 is CASGGGYGYTF. The DNA of the CDR3 is TGTGCCAGTGGGGGCGGGTATGGCTACACCTTC.

This chain connects TRBV2 to TRBJ1-4, with no clear D. The V end was cut by 8 bases, the J end by 6 bases, with 4 bases between. The CDR3 runs to 10 residues. The germline gives CDR1 SNHLY, CDR2 FYNNEI. The CDR3 region has the DNA TGTGCCAGCCGCGATGAAAAACTGTTTTTT. This codes for CASRDEKLFF.

This clone was seen once. This rearrangement joins TRBV27 to TRBJ2-2; no reliable D call. The V gene's germline CDR1 is MNHEY and CDR2 SMNVEV (reference sequence). This CDR3 region has 15 residues. Trimming cost V 5 bases and J 5 bases, with 15 bases left between them. As DNA, the CDR3 is TGTGCCAGCAGTCCCCGGTTCCTCTCTACCGGGGAGCTGTTTTTT. It codes for CASSPRFLSTGELFF.

This clone was seen a few times. The CDR3 region is CASSKRDIGYTF. CDR3 DNA sequence: TGTGCCAGCAGCAAAAGAGACATAGGCTACACCTTC. The chain has TRBV21-1 and TRBJ1-2; no check of the table's D call, TRBD1, against the DNA was made. TRBV21-1 is reported as a pseudogene. This CDR3 contains 12 residues.

The chain is built from TRBV19 and TRBJ1-2, with a weak D call TRBD1 (5 bases). The V end lost 5 bases, the J end lost 4 bases, and 23 bases lay between the germline ends. The CDR3 totals 17 residues. The germline V gene encodes CDR1 LNHDA and CDR2 SQIVND (reference sequence). The CDR3 spells CASSGPGAQTVLYGYTF. The DNA for the CDR3 is TGTGCCAGTAGTGGCCCTGGGGCGCAGACAGTTCTCTATGGCTACACCTTC. Complete variable domain (other parts from reference TRBV19 and TRBJ1-2): DGGITQSPKYLFRKEGQNVTLSCEQNLNHDAMYWYRQDPGQGLRLIYYSQIVNDFQKGDIAEGYSVSREKKESFPLTVTSAQKNPTAFYLCASSGPGAQTVLYGYTFGSGTRLTVV.

The rearrangement joins TRBV7-9 to TRBJ1-2, with D hard to call. V was pared by 1 base and J by 4 bases, with 13 bases between. Germline CDR1 is SEHNR and CDR2 is FQNEAQ (reference sequence). This CDR3 has 15 amino acids. In DNA, the CDR3 is TGTGCCAGCAGCTTAGACCCGGGATCTTCCTATGGCTACACCTTC. Amino acids: CASSLDPGSSYGYTF.